One and the same sample provided the 8 T cell receptor beta chains below, sequenced in a study of T-cell reconstitution after alpha-beta-depleted transplantation in children. Preparing the TCRbeta library involved the use of unique molecular identifiers. TCRdb passed the PCR reads through MiXCR, listing each CDR3 protein once. The table lists 170,000 or so distinct CDR3 sequences, roughly 6.8% of them singletons. This specimen was PBMCs from the stem cell graft donor, taken from the stem cell graft. The receptors shown here come from a human donor who donated a stem cell graft to a child with Wiskott-Aldrich syndrome.

This clonotype was picked up many times. The rearrangement joins TRBV12-3 or TRBV12-4 to TRBJ2-2, with 9 bases fitting TRBD1. CDR3 size: 14 residues. Germline trimming cut 5 bases from V and 8 bases from J; bases unmatched to any gene: 6. The DNA of the CDR3 is TGTGCCAGCAGTCTTACAGGGGGCAAAGGGGAGCTGTTTTTT. It is translated as CASSLTGGKGELFF.

This clonotype turned up a few times. V gene TRBV5-1 combines with J gene TRBJ2-7; TRBD2 matches at 13 bases. V was clipped by 4 bases and J by 4 bases; unmatched bases: 11. The CDR3 spans 17 residues. Germline CDR1 is SGHRS and CDR2 is YFSETQ. The CDR3 here is CASSRRTSGGLIYEQYF. CDR3 coding DNA: TGCGCCAGCAGCCGCAGGACTAGCGGGGGCCTAATTTACGAGCAGTACTTC.

This clonotype was detected many times. This sequence joins TRBV20-1 and TRBJ1-1; D unclear. This CDR3 is built from 13 residues. Germline CDR1 reads DFQATT; CDR2 reads SNEGSKA (reference sequence). The ends were cut back, 0 bases at V and 5 bases at J, with 10 bases in the middle. The CDR3 coding sequence is TGCAGTGCTAGAGATCCATCGCGGACTGAAGCTTTCTTT. Amino acid sequence: CSARDPSRTEAFF.

V and J are TRBV25-1 and TRBJ2-5; D may be TRBD1 (5 bases). CDR1 and CDR2 (germline): MGHDK, SYGVNS. The CDR3 runs 13 residues. V dropped 2 bases and J dropped 6 bases, with 10 bases sitting between them. The CDR3 sequence: CASSEENRKTQYF. The DNA for the CDR3 is TGTGCCAGCAGTGAAGAAAACAGGAAGACCCAGTACTTC.

This clonotype was picked up many times. The chain is built from TRBV20-1 and TRBJ1-2; D unclear. Germline-derived CDR1 and CDR2 are DFQATT and SNEGSKA (reference sequence). There are 12 residues in the CDR3. V gave up 3 bases and J gave up 1 base, with 6 bases separating them. As DNA, the CDR3 is TGCAGTGCTAGGTCAAATAACTATGGCTACACCTTC. Residues: CSARSNNYGYTF.

This clonotype was seen once. This clone may be a read error of a much larger clone one base away. The V call is TRBV20-1, the J call TRBJ2-6, with TRBD2 identical over 7 bases. Trimming took 8 bases from V and 4 from J; bases not matched to a gene: 14. This CDR3 has 16 residues. Germline V gene sequence: CDR1 DFQATT, CDR2 SNEGSKA (reference sequence). The CDR3 region has the DNA TGCAGTCCTATGGATGGGGGGGTCTCCGGGGCCAACGTCCTGACTTTC. Residues: CSPMDGGVSGANVLTF.

This clonotype was seen repeatedly, ten times or more. V gene TRBV7-2 combines with J gene TRBJ1-1; possible D gene TRBD1, 5 bases. The V and J ends lost 4 bases and 0 bases respectively, with 15 bases between them. From germline, CDR1 is SGHTA and CDR2 FQGNSA. CDR3 length: 16 amino acids. The DNA for the CDR3 is TGTGCCAGCAGCTCCCCAAGAAGACAGATGAACACTGAAGCTTTCTTT. Amino acids: CASSSPRRQMNTEAFF.

This clonotype turned up a few times. One junction end disagrees with the germline gene, perhaps due to a read error. The chain is built from TRBV2 and TRBJ1-1, with D possibly matching TRBD1 (5 bases). This CDR3 is built from 13 residues. Germline CDR1 reads SNHLY; CDR2 reads FYNNEI. Here the CDR3 DNA reads TGTGCCAGCAGTGACCTGTTTGGGACTGGAGCTTTCTTT. This gives the protein CASSDLFGTGAFF.